Below are 17 T cell receptor beta chains sequenced from a single sample in a study of CXCR3-negative and CXCR3-positive naive CD8 T cells. Carrying UMI labels, the TRB cDNA libraries were prepared through 5' RACE. TCRdb derives one entry per CDR3 protein from the 5' RACE reads, leaving out DNA. The ten top clones account for around 0.5%, within a sample of 150,000 or so distinct CDR3 sequences. The sample consisted of naive CXCR3- CD8+ T cells from blood. Subset: CD45RO-CCR7+CD27+CD95- naive CD8+ T cells lacking CXCR3 (TNR3-). The source is a human donor in good health. Some clones in this sample may be carry-over from other donors' samples.

The rearrangement joins TRBV5-1 to TRBJ2-3; the D call of TRBD1 rests on TCRdb alone, since no DNA is present to check it. This CDR3 region has 15 residues. CDR1 is SGHRS and CDR2 is YFSETQ in the germline V gene. CDR3 sequence reads: CASSLGVLSGETQYF.

This chain connects TRBV2 to TRBJ2-7; TCRdb selects TRBD1, and the lack of DNA leaves this call unchecked. The germline gives CDR1 SNHLY, CDR2 FYNNEI. The CDR3 contains 14 residues. The CDR3 loop is CASNAQGGRVEQYF.

The chain is built from TRBV7-9 and TRBJ2-7; TCRdb returns TRBD2, unconfirmable since there is no DNA. The CDR3 spans 13 residues. The germline gives CDR1 SEHNR, CDR2 FQNEAQ (reference sequence). This CDR3 reads CASIASGTYEQYF.

The V and J genes are TRBV28 and TRBJ2-1; without DNA, the TCRdb call of TRBD1 cannot be checked. The CDR3 runs 15 residues. Germline lookup yields CDR1 MDHEN and CDR2 SYDVKM. This CDR3 is CASSLPSDRIYEQFF. The full variable domain, with the rest looked up from reference TRBV28 and TRBJ2-1, is DVKVTQSSRYLVKRTGEKVFLECVQDMDHENMFWYRQDPGLGLRLIYFSYDVKMKEKGDIPEGYSVSREKKERFSLILESASTNQTSMYLCASSLPSDRIYEQFFGPGTRLTVL.

The chain joins TRBV11-2 to TRBJ1-1. The CDR3 covers 12 residues. From germline, CDR1 is SGHAT and CDR2 FQNNGV. This chain's CDR3 is CASNLGRTEAFF.

The chain couples TRBV3-1 to TRBJ2-3; with no DNA, the TCRdb D assignment of TRBD2 cannot be verified. The CDR3 length is 15 residues. Germline values: CDR1 LGHDT, CDR2 YNNKEL (reference sequence). CDR3 residues: CASSLSGEGTDTQYF.

CDR3 sequence: CSVAGQGSSYEQYF. The gene calls are TRBV29-1 and TRBJ2-7; checking the TCRdb D call of TRBD1 is not possible without DNA. The germline CDR1 and CDR2 sequences are SQVTM and ANQGSEA. The CDR3 consists of 14 residues.

The chain uses TRBV2 and TRBJ2-3; checking the TCRdb D call of TRBD1 is not possible without DNA. There are 17 residues in the CDR3. Germline CDR1 SNHLY, CDR2 FYNNEI. CDR3 region: CASSEARTVQRIDTQYF.

V is TRBV29-1 and J is TRBJ2-7; TCRdb indicates TRBD1, and absent DNA this call remains unverified. The CDR3 is 11 residues long. Germline CDR1 is SQVTM and CDR2 is ANQGSEA. Here the CDR3 reads CSASNRAEQYF.

This chain links TRBV14 with TRBJ2-1; TCRdb indicates TRBD1, and absent DNA this call remains unverified. The CDR3 consists of 13 residues. Germline CDR1 SGHDN, CDR2 FVKESK. The CDR3 region is CASSPGREAEQFF.

This sequence joins TRBV7-6 and TRBJ2-3; the TRBD2 assignment by TCRdb is unverifiable without DNA. The length of the CDR3 is 17 residues. Germline V gives CDR1 SGHVS, CDR2 FNYEAQ. CDR3 protein: CASSLIPSGGTTDTQYF. Full variable domain (remainder filled in from reference TRBV7-6 and TRBJ2-3): GAGVSQSPRYKVTKRGQDVALRCDPISGHVSLYWYRQALGQGPEFLTYFNYEAQQDKSGLPNDRFSAERPEGSISTLTIQRTEQRDSAMYRCASSLIPSGGTTDTQYFGPGTRLTVL.

V usage is TRBV7-6 and J usage is TRBJ2-5; no DNA is available, so the TRBD1 call from TCRdb remains unchecked. The CDR3 consists of 16 residues. Germline lookup yields CDR1 SGHVS and CDR2 FNYEAQ. The CDR3 spells CASSLRQGVLRETQYF.

CDR3 in amino acids: CAITRSDTQYF. The gene calls are TRBV5-1 and TRBJ2-3. CDR3 size: 11 residues. Germline V gene data show CDR1 as SGHRS and CDR2 as YFSETQ.

The chain employs TRBV29-1 and TRBJ1-1; with no DNA, the TCRdb D assignment of TRBD1 cannot be verified. The CDR3 covers 12 residues. CDR1 is SQVTM, CDR2 ANQGSEA, per germline. The CDR3 here is CSVVWQAGEAFF.

This chain links TRBV27 with TRBJ2-7; the TCRdb D gene call, TRBD1, has no DNA to confirm it. Germline CDR1 reads MNHEY; CDR2 reads SMNVEV (reference sequence). The length of the CDR3 is 15 residues. CDR3 loop: CASSLTPEQGYEQYF.

This chain connects TRBV29-1 to TRBJ2-3. Germline V gene data show CDR1 as SQVTM and CDR2 as ANQGSEA. CDR3 length equals 13 residues. This CDR3 reads CSVEDPSTDTQYF.

The V and J genes are TRBV10-3 and TRBJ2-7; TCRdb lists TRBD1, though no DNA is available to test this call. Germline values: CDR1 ENHRY, CDR2 SYGVKD. This CDR3 has 12 residues. The CDR3 protein is CAIQGESYEQYF.